This T cell receptor (beta chain) was retrieved from a study of shared clonotypes between healthy human individuals. Findings and limits, study-wide: Among donors, clonotype sharing was expected to be affected by sequencing depth. Relative to clonotypes present in all four donors, those not shared had lower generation probabilities. The represented genetic and exposure-history diversity was limited by the small number of donors.

Method: immunoSEQ multiplex PCR; TCRdb's copy keeps in-frame clones and lacks some. This sample has 2 million to 2.5 million clones; 90% to 96% occur once, and the top ten carry more than 0.1%. The CDR3 has 11 amino acids. Germline V gene data show CDR1 as SGDLS and CDR2 as YYNGEE. V lost 4 bases to trimming and J lost 6 bases, with 5 bases between them. A word on this clone: Antigen unknown.

Material for sequencing was naive CD4+ T cells sorted from blood. Subset: CD45RA+ positively selected. This receptor was taken from a man aged 18 to 30 in good health. The rearrangement links TRBV9 to TRBJ2-1, with D unclear. The CDR3 region is CASSFLNEQFF. The DNA for the CDR3 is TGTGCCAGCAGCTTTCTCAATGAGCAGTTCTTC.